This is a list of T cell receptor beta chains from one sample in a study of blood T cell repertoires in COVID-19. The data were produced by immunoSEQ multiplex PCR, yet TCRdb's version contains in-frame clones alone and is incomplete. This sample has under 300,000 clones, with around four fifths found just once. The sample consisted of peripheral blood. The origin of the receptors is an older woman with active or convalescent COVID-19. CDR3s include the opening cysteine and the closing phenylalanine or tryptophan. D genes are given only for firm matches. Rows give clone size only sometimes, using once, few, many, or a class for an expanded clone.

clone size	V gene	J gene	D gene	CDR3 DNA	CDR3 protein
-	TRBV28	TRBJ1-5	TRBD1	TGTGCCAGCAAGGGACAGGGGCTAACAAATCAGCCCCAGCATTTT	CASKGQGLTNQPQHF
-	TRBV5-6	TRBJ1-6	TRBD1	TGTGCCAGCAGCCCGGGACAGGGGTATAATTCACCCCTCCACTTT	CASSPGQGYNSPLHF
-	TRBV28	TRBJ1-5	-	TGTGCCAGCAGTCGGGGGACCTTTACGTCCAATCAGCCCCAGCATTTT	CASSRGTFTSNQPQHF
-	TRBV7-9	TRBJ2-5	TRBD2	TGTGCCAGCAGCTTACCGAAAGCGGGAGGGCCTTCGGAGACCCAGTACTTC	CASSLPKAGGPSETQYF
-	TRBV5-8	TRBJ2-1	TRBD2	TGTGCCAGCAGCCGGACTAGCGGGGGCAATGAGCAGTTCTTC	CASSRTSGGNEQFF
-	TRBV28	TRBJ2-1	TRBD1	TGTGCCAGCAGCTCAAGGACAGGGCTTAATGAGCAGTTCTTC	CASSSRTGLNEQFF
-	TRBV3-1/TRBV3-2	TRBJ1-6	-	TGTGCCAGCAGCTCACAGCTAATTAATTCACCCCTCCACTTT	CASSSQLINSPLHF
-	TRBV5-6	TRBJ1-1	-	TGTGCCAGCAGCTCCGTGGAGGGGACTGAAGCTTTCTTT	CASSSVEGTEAFF
-	TRBV10-2	TRBJ2-5	TRBD1	TGCGCCAGCGCAGGGGGCGGGGAGACCCAGTACTTC	CASAGGGETQYF
-	TRBV28	TRBJ2-1	TRBD2	TGTGCCAGCAGTTTTACTCCGGGGGGCTACAATGAGCAGTTCTTC	CASSFTPGGYNEQFF
-	TRBV5-1	TRBJ2-3	TRBD2	TGCGCCAGCAGCCGGGGACTAGCGGGGGTCACAGATACGCAGTATTTT	CASSRGLAGVTDTQYF
many	TRBV12-3/TRBV12-4	TRBJ1-6	-	TGTGCCAGCACCAGAAATTCACCCCTCCACTTT	CASTRNSPLHF
-	TRBV10-3	TRBJ2-3	-	TGTGCCATCAGTGATGACGGGAATACGCAGTATTTT	CAISDDGNTQYF
-	TRBV27	TRBJ1-4	-	TGTGCCAGCAGTTTAATGGGGGGAGCTACTAATGAAAAACTGTTTTTT	CASSLMGGATNEKLFF
-	TRBV11-3	TRBJ1-1	-	TGTGCCAGCAGCTTAGGGGCAGCGAACACTGAAGCTTTCTTT	CASSLGAANTEAFF
-	TRBV19	TRBJ2-3	TRBD2	TGTGCCACTACCGACCGTGCGGGGGGCACAGATACGCAGTATTTT	CATTDRAGGTDTQYF
-	TRBV4-1	TRBJ2-7	TRBD1	TGCGCCAGCAGCCCTCAAGGGACAGGGAGCTACGAGCAGTACTTC	CASSPQGTGSYEQYF
-	TRBV4-1	TRBJ2-7	TRBD2	TGCGCCAGCAGCGGGTTGGGACTAGCGGGAGATATTTACGAGCAGTACTTC	CASSGLGLAGDIYEQYF
-	TRBV19	TRBJ1-2	TRBD1	TGTGCCAGTACCCTTAGGGACAGAACTTATGGCTACACCTTC	CASTLRDRTYGYTF
-	TRBV28	TRBJ2-1	TRBD1	TGTGCCAGCAGTTTGATGGACAGGGGGTTTCAGGAGCAGTTCTTC	CASSLMDRGFQEQFF
-	TRBV15	TRBJ2-5	TRBD1	TGTGCCACCAGGGTCGGGACAGGGGGGGTGACCCAGTACTTC	CATRVGTGGVTQYF
-	TRBV7-9	TRBJ1-3	-	TGTGCCAGCAGCCCACGACTACAGGGCTCTGGAAACACCATATATTTT	CASSPRLQGSGNTIYF
-	TRBV27	TRBJ2-5	TRBD1	TGTGCCAGCAGTAGGGGACAGGGGGCGAGCCTAAAGAAGACCCAGTACTTC	CASSRGQGASLKKTQYF
-	TRBV29-1	TRBJ2-3	TRBD1	TGCAGCGTTGGGACAGGGGGTTTCGCAGATACGCAGTATTTT	CSVGTGGFADTQYF
-	TRBV29-1	TRBJ2-1	TRBD2	TGCAGCGTTGGGCGAACGGGAGGACCCTACAATGAGCAGTTCTTC	CSVGRTGGPYNEQFF
-	TRBV28	TRBJ2-1	TRBD1	TGTGCCAGCAGTTTAGGAGGACAGGGCCGCAATGAGCAGTTCTTC	CASSLGGQGRNEQFF
-	TRBV19	TRBJ1-2	-	TGTGCCAGTAGTGGGGGATACAGGGCTAATTATGGCTACACCTTC	CASSGGYRANYGYTF
-	TRBV11-2	TRBJ1-6	-	TGTGCCAGCAGCTCCTACACGACAGGTTACTATAATTCACCCCTCCACTTT	CASSSYTTGYYNSPLHF
-	TRBV18	TRBJ2-7	-	TGTGCCAGCTCGGACAGCTCCTACGAGCAGTACTTC	CASSDSSYEQYF
few	TRBV5-6	TRBJ2-2	-	TGTGCCAGCCTGACTGTGAACACCGGGGAGCTGTTTTTT	CASLTVNTGELFF
many	TRBV13	TRBJ2-7	-	TGTGCCAGCAGCTCACTGGGTCGGGACTCCCGGGTCTACGAGCAGTACTTC	CASSSLGRDSRVYEQYF
-	TRBV24-1	TRBJ2-5	TRBD2	TGTGCCACCAGTGACGGGCTAGCGGGGGGGCCGGGAGAGACCCAGTACTTC	CATSDGLAGGPGETQYF
-	TRBV29-1	TRBJ1-5	TRBD1	TGCAGCGTTGGGGACAGCGGCAATCAGCCCCAGCATTTT	CSVGDSGNQPQHF
-	TRBV14	TRBJ1-2	TRBD1	TGTGCCAGCAGCCACCCCCCGGGACAGGGCGCCTGG	CASSHPPGQGAW
few	TRBV19	TRBJ1-2	TRBD1	TGTGCCAGTAAGGCGACAGGGCGCTATGGCTACACCTTC	CASKATGRYGYTF